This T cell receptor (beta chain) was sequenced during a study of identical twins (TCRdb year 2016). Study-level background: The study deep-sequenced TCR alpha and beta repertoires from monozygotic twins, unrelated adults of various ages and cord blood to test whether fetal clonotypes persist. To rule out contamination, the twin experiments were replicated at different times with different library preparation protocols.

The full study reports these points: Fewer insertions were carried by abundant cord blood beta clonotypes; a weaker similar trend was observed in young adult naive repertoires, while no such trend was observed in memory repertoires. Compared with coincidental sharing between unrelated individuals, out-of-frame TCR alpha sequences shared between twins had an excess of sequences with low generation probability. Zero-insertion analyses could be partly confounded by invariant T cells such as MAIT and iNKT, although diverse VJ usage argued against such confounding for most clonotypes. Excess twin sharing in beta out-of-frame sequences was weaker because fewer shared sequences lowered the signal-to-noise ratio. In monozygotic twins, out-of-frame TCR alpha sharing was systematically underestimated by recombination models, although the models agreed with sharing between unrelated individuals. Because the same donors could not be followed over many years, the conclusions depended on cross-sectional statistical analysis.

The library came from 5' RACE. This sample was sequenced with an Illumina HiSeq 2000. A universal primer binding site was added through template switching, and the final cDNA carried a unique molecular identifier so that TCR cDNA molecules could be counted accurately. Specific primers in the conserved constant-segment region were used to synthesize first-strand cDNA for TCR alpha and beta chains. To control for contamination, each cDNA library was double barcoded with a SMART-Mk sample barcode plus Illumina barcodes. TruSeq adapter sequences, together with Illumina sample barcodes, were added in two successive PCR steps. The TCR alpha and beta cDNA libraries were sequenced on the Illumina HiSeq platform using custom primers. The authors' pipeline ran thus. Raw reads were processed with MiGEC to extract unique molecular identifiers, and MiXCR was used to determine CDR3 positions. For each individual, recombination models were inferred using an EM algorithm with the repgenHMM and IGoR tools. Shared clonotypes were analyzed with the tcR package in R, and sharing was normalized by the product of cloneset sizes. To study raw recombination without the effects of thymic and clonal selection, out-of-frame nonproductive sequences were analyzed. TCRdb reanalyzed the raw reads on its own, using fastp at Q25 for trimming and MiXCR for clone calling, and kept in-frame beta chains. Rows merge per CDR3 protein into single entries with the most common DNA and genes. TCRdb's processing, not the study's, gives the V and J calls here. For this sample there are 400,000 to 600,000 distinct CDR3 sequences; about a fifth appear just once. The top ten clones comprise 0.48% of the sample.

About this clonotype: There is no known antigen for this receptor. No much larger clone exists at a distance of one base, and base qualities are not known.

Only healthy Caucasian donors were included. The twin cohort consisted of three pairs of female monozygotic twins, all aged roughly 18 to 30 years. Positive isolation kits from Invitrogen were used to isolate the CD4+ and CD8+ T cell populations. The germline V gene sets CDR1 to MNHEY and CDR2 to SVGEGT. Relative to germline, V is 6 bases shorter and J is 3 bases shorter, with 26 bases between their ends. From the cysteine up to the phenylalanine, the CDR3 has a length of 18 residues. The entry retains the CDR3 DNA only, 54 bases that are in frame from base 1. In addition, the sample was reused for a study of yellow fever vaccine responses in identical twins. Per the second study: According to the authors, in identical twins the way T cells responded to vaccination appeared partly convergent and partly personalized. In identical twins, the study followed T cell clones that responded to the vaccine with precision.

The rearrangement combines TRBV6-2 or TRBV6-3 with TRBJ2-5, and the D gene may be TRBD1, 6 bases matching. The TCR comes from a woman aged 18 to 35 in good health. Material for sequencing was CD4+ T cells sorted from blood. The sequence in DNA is TGTGCCAGCAGCCGCCCCTTCTTACAGGGAAGACGGAAAGAGACCCAGTACTTC. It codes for CASSRPFLQGRRKETQYF.